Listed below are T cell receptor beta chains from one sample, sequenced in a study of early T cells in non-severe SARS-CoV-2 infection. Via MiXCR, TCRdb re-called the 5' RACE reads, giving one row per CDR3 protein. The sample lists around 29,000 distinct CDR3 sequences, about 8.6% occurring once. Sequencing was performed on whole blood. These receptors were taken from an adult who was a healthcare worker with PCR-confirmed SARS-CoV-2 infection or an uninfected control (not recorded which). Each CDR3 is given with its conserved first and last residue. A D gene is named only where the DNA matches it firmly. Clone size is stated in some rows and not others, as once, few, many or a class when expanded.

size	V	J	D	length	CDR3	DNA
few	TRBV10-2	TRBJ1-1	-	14	CASSVGGSNTEAFF	TGCGCCAGCAGTGTGGGGGGATCGAACACTGAAGCCTTCTTT
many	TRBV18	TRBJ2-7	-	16	CASSPSTPDVTYEQYF	TGTGCCAGCTCACCGAGCACCCCGGACGTTACCTACGAGCAGTACTTC
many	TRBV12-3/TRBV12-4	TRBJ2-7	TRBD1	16	CASSLSWDRSSYEQYF	TGTGCCAGCAGTTTATCCTGGGACAGGAGCTCCTACGAGCAGTACTTC
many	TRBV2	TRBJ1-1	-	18	CASSEIRGGGRPILEAFF	TGTGCCAGCAGTGAAATAAGAGGGGGAGGACGGCCAATTTTGGAAGCTTTCTTT
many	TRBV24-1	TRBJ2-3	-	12	CATSEAAVTQYF	TGTGCCACCAGTGAGGCAGCGGTTACGCAGTATTTT
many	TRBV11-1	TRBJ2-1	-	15	CASSQDRRVYNEQFF	TGTGCCAGCAGCCAAGACAGGAGAGTCTACAATGAGCAGTTCTTC
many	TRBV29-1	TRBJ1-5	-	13	CSVEFGTGQPQHF	TGCAGCGTTGAATTTGGGACTGGCCAGCCCCAGCATTTT
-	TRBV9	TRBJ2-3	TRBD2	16	CASSPNGLARADTQYF	TGTGCCAGCAGCCCTAACGGACTAGCGAGGGCAGATACGCAGTATTTT
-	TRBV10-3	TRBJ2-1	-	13	CAISGPALGEQFF	TGTGCCATCAGTGGACCGGCCTTGGGGGAGCAGTTCTTC
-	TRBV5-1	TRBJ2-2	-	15	CASSLRTDNTGELFF	TGCGCCAGCAGTCTTCGGACAGACAACACCGGGGAGCTGTTTTTT
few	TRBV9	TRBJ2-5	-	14	CASSVGSFQETQYF	TGTGCCAGCAGCGTAGGGAGCTTCCAAGAGACCCAGTACTTC
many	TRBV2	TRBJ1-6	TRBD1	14	CASSRDRNNSPLHF	TGTGCCAGCAGTCGGGACAGAAATAATTCACCCCTCCACTTT
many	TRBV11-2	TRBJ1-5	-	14	CASSVQGRNQPQHF	TGTGCCAGCAGCGTACAGGGCCGCAATCAGCCCCAGCATTTT
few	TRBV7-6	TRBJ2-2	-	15	CASSLWGPGTGELFF	TGTGCCAGCAGCTTGTGGGGTCCGGGCACCGGGGAGCTGTTTTTT
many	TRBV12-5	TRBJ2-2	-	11	CASGLVLELFF	TGTGCTAGTGGTTTGGTCCTTGAGCTGTTTTTT
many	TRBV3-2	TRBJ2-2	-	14	CASSQSAASGELFF	TGTGCCAGCAGCCAGTCGGCGGCATCCGGGGAGCTGTTTTTT
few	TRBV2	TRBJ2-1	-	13	CATRDTRYNEQFF	TGTGCCACGCGAGACACACGTTACAATGAGCAGTTCTTC
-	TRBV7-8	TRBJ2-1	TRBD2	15	CASSFQTGTSDEQFF	TGTGCCAGCAGCTTTCAGACCGGGACTAGCGACGAGCAGTTCTTC